Listed here are 26 T cell receptor beta chains from one sample, sequenced in a study of patients and donors after allogeneic stem cell transplantation. TCRdb reprocessed the RT-PCR reads with MiXCR, giving one entry per CDR3 protein. In the table there are about 410,000 distinct CDR3 sequences, approximately 16% of which are singletons. The sequenced sample was blood, either unsorted or a sorted T cell fraction (not recorded which). All receptors derive from a human donor who was either an allogeneic HSCT recipient or a stem cell or donor lymphocyte infusion donor (not recorded which). It is not recorded whose cells these are; they may come from a transplant donor.

This clonotype was found a few times. The chain joins TRBV3-1 to TRBJ2-1; the D gene could be TRBD1 or TRBD2 (6 bases each). This CDR3 region has 14 residues. CDR1 is LGHDT, CDR2 YNNKEL, per germline (reference sequence). V lost 4 bases and J lost 8, with 15 bases in between. The CDR3 sequence is CASSLGGRIHEQFF. As DNA, the CDR3 is TGTGCCAGCAGCCTCGGGGGCAGAATCCATGAGCAGTTCTTC.

This clonotype appeared a few times. The chain couples TRBV20-1 to TRBJ2-5, with a tentative D call TRBD1 (6 bases). The CDR3 extends over 14 amino acids. Germline V CDR1 and CDR2: DFQATT, SNEGSKA (reference sequence). V was clipped by 6 bases and J by 5 bases, with 19 bases between them. CDR3 amino acids: CSALKGDFGETQYF. The CDR3 region has the DNA TGCAGTGCCCTAAAGGGGGATTTCGGCGAGACCCAGTACTTC.

This clonotype has just a few counts. This chain links TRBV20-1 with TRBJ2-7; the match to TRBD2 covers 7 bases. CDR1 is DFQATT, CDR2 SNEGSKA, per germline (reference sequence). The CDR3 length is 13 residues. Unmatched junction bases numbered 3, after V lost 1 base and J lost 3 bases. CDR3 amino acids: CSARAGTNYEQYF. The CDR3 coding sequence is TGCAGTGCTAGAGCCGGGACTAACTACGAGCAGTACTTC.

The chain links TRBV2 to TRBJ2-2, with 7 positions matching TRBD2. CDR1 SNHLY and CDR2 FYNNEI come from the germline V gene. V shed 7 bases, J shed 0 bases, and the junction held 5 bases outside the gene matches. CDR3 length equals 15 residues. CDR3 DNA: TGTGCCAGCATGCGGGAGTGGGCGAACACCGGGGAGCTGTTTTTT. Protein: CASMREWANTGELFF.

Remarks on this clonotype: As the CDR3 is not closed by the conserved phenylalanine or tryptophan, this likely results from a read error. No DNA is shown, since the ends of the CDR3 on it are uncertain; the CDR3 is the one TCRdb lists. This chain links TRBV25-1 with TRBJ1-2. The CDR3 contains 11 residues when both ends are counted. The germline CDR1 and CDR2 sequences are MGHDK and SYGVNS. Here the CDR3 reads CASSEYDLFNY.

This chain connects TRBV6-1 to TRBJ1-2; D gene uncertain. Per germline, CDR1 MNHNS and CDR2 SASEGT. The CDR3 contains 13 residues. Trimming left V 7 bases short and J 7 bases short, with 16 bases between. CDR3 loop: CASKKGSIGGYTF. The CDR3 DNA sequence: TGTGCCAGCAAGAAGGGCTCCATAGGTGGCTACACCTTC.

This chain uses TRBV15 with TRBJ2-7; 12 nucleotides line up with TRBD2. This CDR3 is 15 amino acids long. V shed 5 bases, J shed 3 bases, and the junction held 5 bases outside the gene matches. The germline gives CDR1 LNHNV, CDR2 YYDKDF (reference sequence). CDR3 loop: CATSSRTSGVYEQYF. In DNA form, the CDR3 reads TGTGCCACCAGCTCACGGACTAGCGGGGTCTACGAGCAGTACTTC. Complete variable domain (other parts from reference TRBV15 and TRBJ2-7): DAMVIQNPRYQVTQFGKPVTLSCSQTLNHNVMYWYQQKSSQAPKLLFHYYDKDFNNEADTPDNFQSRRPNTSFCFLDIRSPGLGDTAMYLCATSSRTSGVYEQYFGPGTRLTVT.

The chain carries TRBV20-1 and TRBJ2-4; D is unresolved. Trimming cost V 3 bases and J 6 bases, with 12 bases left between them. Germline V lookup: CDR1 DFQATT, CDR2 SNEGSKA (reference sequence). The CDR3 loop spans 13 amino acids. CDR3 bases: TGCAGTGCTAGTGCTAGATCGGGAAACATTCAGTACTTC. Residues: CSASARSGNIQYF.

Only a few counts were recorded for this clonotype. The chain recombines TRBV7-2 with TRBJ2-3; D may correspond to TRBD1 or TRBD2 (5 bases each). The CDR3 has 15 amino acids. Trimming shortened V by 5 bases and J by 2 bases, and 14 bases separated the two germline ends. The germline CDR1 and CDR2 sequences are SGHTA and FQGNSA. The CDR3 DNA is TGTGCCAGCAGCCGTTATTTGGGGGTCACAGATACGCAGTATTTT. Residues: CASSRYLGVTDTQYF.

This clonotype was seen more than once but under ten times. Possible read error: a much larger clone is one base away. The chain has TRBV25-1 and TRBJ1-2; D might be TRBD1 (6 bases). From germline, CDR1 is MGHDK and CDR2 SYGVNS. The CDR3 has 12 amino acids. V gave up 5 bases and J gave up 4 bases, with 8 bases separating them. The CDR3 DNA follows: TGTGCCAGCAGTAGGACAGTCTATGGCTACACCTTC. This codes for CASSRTVYGYTF.

The table lists this clonotype with many counts. The CDR3 coding sequence is TGTGCCAGCCCATTGGGGGTTCGGTCTATCACCGGGGAGCTGTTTTTT. It translates to CASPLGVRSITGELFF. The gene calls are TRBV6-1 and TRBJ2-2; D assignment may be TRBD1 or TRBD2 (5 bases each). This CDR3 spans 16 amino acids. Looked up from germline, CDR1 is MNHNS and CDR2 is SASEGT. Deletions cut 8 bases from V and 4 bases from J, with 20 bases between.

This clonotype has only a few counts. The chain links TRBV7-3 to TRBJ1-1, with D tentatively TRBD1 (5 bases). The germline V gene has CDR1 SGHTA and CDR2 FQGTGA. Between the trimmed V and J ends, which lost 0 bases and 2 bases, there was a span of 10 bases. This CDR3 region has 15 residues. The CDR3: CASSLTGGVNTEAFF. The CDR3 DNA reads as TGTGCCAGCAGCTTAACAGGAGGGGTAAACACTGAAGCTTTCTTT.

Ten or more counts support this clonotype. The chain has TRBV12-3 or TRBV12-4 and TRBJ1-6; D is uncertain. Between the trimmed V and J ends, which lost 3 bases and 2 bases, there was a span of 20 bases. The CDR3 covers 19 residues. The chain's CDR3 is CASSLSLGNDMAYNSPLHF. CDR3 in DNA: TGTGCCAGCAGTTTGAGTTTGGGGAATGATATGGCCTATAATTCACCCCTCCACTTT.

The rearrangement uses TRBV7-2 and TRBJ2-5; no definite D call. The V gene lost 4 bases and the J gene lost 5 bases, with 14 bases spanning the gap. The CDR3 is 14 amino acids. Germline values: CDR1 SGHTA, CDR2 FQGNSA. CDR3 sequence reads: CASSSHLARETQYF. CDR3 nucleotide sequence: TGTGCCAGCAGCTCCCATTTGGCGAGGGAGACCCAGTACTTC. Full variable domain (rest looked up from reference TRBV7-2 and TRBJ2-5): GAGVSQSPSNKVTEKGKDVELRCDPISGHTALYWYRQSLGQGLEFLIYFQGNSAPDKSGLPSDRFSAERTGGSVSTLTIQRTQQEDSAVYLCASSSHLARETQYFGPGTRLLVL.

This clonotype was detected ten times or more. This sequence joins TRBV12-3 or TRBV12-4 and TRBJ2-2; D gene ambiguous. Trimming took 7 bases from V and 0 from J, leaving 6 bases between them. CDR3 length: 13 amino acids. The CDR3 region is CASKVANTGELFF. The CDR3 nucleotides are TGTGCCAGCAAGGTTGCGAACACCGGGGAGCTGTTTTTT.

This clonotype came up a few times. The chain links TRBV10-3 to TRBJ1-1; TRBD1 might be the D (6 bases). This CDR3 is 14 amino acids long. Germline V CDR1 and CDR2: ENHRY, SYGVKD. With 4 bases removed from V and 10 bases from J, the gap between germline ends came to 19 bases. The CDR3 protein is CAISAIRDGGGAFF. The CDR3, as DNA: TGTGCCATCAGTGCAATCCGGGACGGAGGGGGAGCTTTCTTT.

The chain employs TRBV4-1 and TRBJ2-5, with D perhaps TRBD2 (6 bases). The V end lost 3 bases, the J end lost 2 bases, and 16 bases lay between the germline ends. The CDR3 is 16 residues long. The germline V gene encodes CDR1 MGHRA and CDR2 YSYEKL. For the CDR3, the DNA is TGCGCCAGCAGCCACCGGGCGACTAGATCACAAGAGACCCAGTACTTC. Encoded protein: CASSHRATRSQETQYF.

The rearrangement links TRBV6-1 to TRBJ2-7; 7 bases agree with TRBD1. CDR1 MNHNS and CDR2 SASEGT come from the germline V gene. Germline trimming cut 5 bases from V and 3 bases from J; bases unmatched to any gene: 7. This CDR3 spans 14 amino acids. CDR3 nucleotides: TGTGCCAGCAGTCCTGGACAGGTGGGCTACGAGCAGTACTTC. Amino acids: CASSPGQVGYEQYF.

This clonotype has a count of ten or more. V gene TRBV12-3 or TRBV12-4 combines with J gene TRBJ2-7; TRBD1 might be the D (5 bases). Trimming left V 2 bases short and J 7 bases short, with 12 bases between. The CDR3 spans 13 residues. The chain's CDR3 is CASSLTIRTEQYF. CDR3 DNA sequence: TGTGCCAGCAGTTTAACAATCAGGACAGAGCAGTACTTC.

This chain links TRBV27 with TRBJ2-7; 10 bases line up with TRBD2. Germline CDR1 reads MNHEY; CDR2 reads SMNVEV (reference sequence). This CDR3 spans 18 amino acids. J gave up 3 bases and V 8 bases, and 19 bases lay outside the gene matches. The CDR3 DNA follows: TGTGCCAGCTTCCCGTTCTCCGGCAACATAGCGGGAGGCTACGAGCAGTACTTC. This encodes CASFPFSGNIAGGYEQYF.

The sample holds many counts of this clonotype. The rearrangement uses TRBV5-5 and TRBJ1-5, with a possible D match to TRBD1 (5 bases). Per germline, CDR1 SGHKS and CDR2 YYEKEE (reference sequence). The V and J ends lost 4 bases and 6 bases respectively, with 20 bases between them. The CDR3 totals 16 residues. The CDR3 nucleotides read TGTGCCAGCAGCCTTACCCCTATGGTGGGGGGTCAGCCCCAGCATTTT. Amino acid sequence: CASSLTPMVGGQPQHF. The full variable domain, in which reference TRBV5-5 and TRBJ1-5 provide the parts outside the CDR3, is DAGVTQSPTHLIKTRGQQVTLRCSPISGHKSVSWYQQVLGQGPQFIFQYYEKEERGRGNFPDRFSARQFPNYSSELNVNALLLGDSALYLCASSLTPMVGGQPQHFGDGTRLSIL.

The CDR3 protein is CSASRVGGNTGELFF. The DNA of the CDR3 is TGCAGTGCATCGAGGGTAGGGGGGAACACCGGGGAGCTGTTTTTT. This rearrangement joins TRBV20-1 to TRBJ2-2, with D possibly TRBD1 on 6 matching bases. Germline loops: CDR1 DFQATT, CDR2 SNEGSKA (reference sequence). Trimming shortened V by 6 bases and J by 1 base, and 15 bases separated the two germline ends. The CDR3 consists of 15 residues.

CDR3 protein: CSARSGGRTTDTQYF. The DNA of the CDR3 is TGCAGTGCTAGATCGGGAGGCCGAACCACAGATACGCAGTATTTT. The gene calls are TRBV20-1 and TRBJ2-3; 7 positions agree with TRBD2. The CDR3 loop spans 15 amino acids. CDR1 is DFQATT and CDR2 is SNEGSKA in the germline V gene (reference sequence). V lost 2 bases, J lost 2 bases, and 7 bases stayed unmatched.

This clonotype was counted only a few times. The chain recombines TRBV12-5 with TRBJ1-2; TRBD1 matches at 8 bases. Per germline, CDR1 LGHNT and CDR2 FRNRAP. Unmatched junction bases numbered 3, after V lost 3 bases and J lost 6 bases. The CDR3 spans 13 residues. The CDR3 reads CASGFARGHGYTF. The CDR3 DNA sequence: TGTGCTAGTGGTTTTGCCAGGGGGCATGGCTACACCTTC.

The chain has TRBV7-9 and TRBJ2-1; D is uncertain. Germline V gene data show CDR1 as SEHNR and CDR2 as FQNEAQ (reference sequence). CDR3 length equals 15 residues. The ends were cut back, 1 base at V and 7 bases at J, with 14 bases in the middle. Here the CDR3 DNA reads TGTGCCAGCAGCTTAGGTCTCGGCGGTGCGAATGAGCAGTTCTTC. This gives the protein CASSLGLGGANEQFF.

This clonotype has just a few counts. The chain has TRBV30 and TRBJ2-1; D possibly uses TRBD1 or TRBD2 (5 bases each). The CDR3 runs 13 residues. The V and J ends lost 3 bases and 8 bases respectively, with 14 bases between them. CDR1 GTSNPN and CDR2 SVGIG come from the germline V gene (reference sequence). CDR3 DNA sequence: TGTGCCTGGAGAGCGTCCGGGACGTATGAGCAGTTCTTC. Translated, it gives CAWRASGTYEQFF.